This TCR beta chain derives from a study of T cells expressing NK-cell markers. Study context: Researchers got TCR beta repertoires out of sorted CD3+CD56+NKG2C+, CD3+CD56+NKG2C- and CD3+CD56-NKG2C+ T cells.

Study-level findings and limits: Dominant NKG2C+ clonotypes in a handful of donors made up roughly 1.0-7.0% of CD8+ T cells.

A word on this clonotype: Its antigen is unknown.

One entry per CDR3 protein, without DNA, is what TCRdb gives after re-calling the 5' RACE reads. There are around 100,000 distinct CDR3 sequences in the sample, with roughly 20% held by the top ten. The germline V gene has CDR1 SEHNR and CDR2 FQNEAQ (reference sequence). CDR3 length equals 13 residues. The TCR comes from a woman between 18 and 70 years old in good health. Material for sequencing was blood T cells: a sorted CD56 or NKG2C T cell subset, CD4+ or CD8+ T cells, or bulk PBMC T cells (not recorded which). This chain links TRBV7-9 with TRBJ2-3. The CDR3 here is CASSLGPTDTQYF.